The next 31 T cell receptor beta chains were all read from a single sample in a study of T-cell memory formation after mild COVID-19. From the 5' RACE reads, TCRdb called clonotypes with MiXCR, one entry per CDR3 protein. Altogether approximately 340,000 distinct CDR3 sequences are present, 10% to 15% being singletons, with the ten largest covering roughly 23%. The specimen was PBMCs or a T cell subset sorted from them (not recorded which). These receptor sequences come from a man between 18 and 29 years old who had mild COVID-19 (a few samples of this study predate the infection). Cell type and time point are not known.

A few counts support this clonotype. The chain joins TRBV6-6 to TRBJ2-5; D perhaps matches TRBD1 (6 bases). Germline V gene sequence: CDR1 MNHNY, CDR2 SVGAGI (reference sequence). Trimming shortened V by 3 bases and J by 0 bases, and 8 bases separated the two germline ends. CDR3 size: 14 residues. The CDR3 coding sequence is TGTGCCAGCAGTTATGACAGGAACCAAGAGACCCAGTACTTC. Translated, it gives CASSYDRNQETQYF.

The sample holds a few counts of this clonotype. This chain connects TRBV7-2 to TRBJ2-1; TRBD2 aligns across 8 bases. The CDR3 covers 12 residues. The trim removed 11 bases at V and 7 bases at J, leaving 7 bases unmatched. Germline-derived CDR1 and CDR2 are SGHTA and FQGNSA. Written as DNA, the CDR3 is TGTGCCTGTACTAGCGGCCAAAATGAGCAGTTCTTC. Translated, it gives CACTSGQNEQFF.

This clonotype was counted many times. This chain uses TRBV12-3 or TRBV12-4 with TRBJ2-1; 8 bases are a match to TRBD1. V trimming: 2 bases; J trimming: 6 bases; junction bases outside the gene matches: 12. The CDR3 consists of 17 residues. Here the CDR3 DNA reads TGTGCCAGCAGTTTAAAGGTACTCGGACAGGGCGGCAATGAGCAGTTCTTC. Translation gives CASSLKVLGQGGNEQFF.

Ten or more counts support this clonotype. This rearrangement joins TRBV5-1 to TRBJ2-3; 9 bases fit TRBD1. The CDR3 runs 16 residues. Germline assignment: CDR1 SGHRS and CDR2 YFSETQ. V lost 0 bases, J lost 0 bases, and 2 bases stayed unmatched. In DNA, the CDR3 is TGCGCCAGCAGCTTGGGGGGACAGGGCAGCACAGATACGCAGTATTTT. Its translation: CASSLGGQGSTDTQYF.

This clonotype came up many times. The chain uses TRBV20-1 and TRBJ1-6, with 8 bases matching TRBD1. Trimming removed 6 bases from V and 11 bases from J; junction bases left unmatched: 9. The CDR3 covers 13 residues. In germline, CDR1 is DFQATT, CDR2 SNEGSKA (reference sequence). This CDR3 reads CSAKPGQDTPLHF. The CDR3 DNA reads TGCAGTGCGAAGCCGGGACAGGACACACCCCTCCACTTT.

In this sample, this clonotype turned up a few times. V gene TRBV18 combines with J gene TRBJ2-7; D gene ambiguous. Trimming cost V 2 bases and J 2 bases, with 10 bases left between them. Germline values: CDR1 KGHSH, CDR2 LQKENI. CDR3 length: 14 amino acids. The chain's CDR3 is CASSPLWQTYEQYF. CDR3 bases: TGTGCCAGCTCACCATTGTGGCAAACCTACGAGCAGTACTTC. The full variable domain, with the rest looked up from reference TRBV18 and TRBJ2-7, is NAGVMQNPRHLVRRRGQEARLRCSPMKGHSHVYWYRQLPEEGLKFMVYLQKENIIDESGMPKERFSAEFPKEGPSILRIQQVVRGDSAAYFCASSPLWQTYEQYFGPGTRLTVT.

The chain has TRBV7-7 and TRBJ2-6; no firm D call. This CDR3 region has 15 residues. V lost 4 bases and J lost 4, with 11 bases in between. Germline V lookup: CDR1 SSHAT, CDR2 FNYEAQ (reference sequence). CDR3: CASSSGFPGANVLTF. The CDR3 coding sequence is TGTGCCAGCAGCTCAGGTTTCCCGGGGGCCAACGTCCTGACTTTC.

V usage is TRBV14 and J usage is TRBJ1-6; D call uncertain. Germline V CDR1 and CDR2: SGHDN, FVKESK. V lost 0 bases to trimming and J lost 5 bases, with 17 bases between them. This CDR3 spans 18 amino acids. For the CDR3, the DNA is TGTGCCAGCAGCCAAGAAAGTTGGCAACGACGGGATAATTCACCCCTCCACTTT. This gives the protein CASSQESWQRRDNSPLHF.

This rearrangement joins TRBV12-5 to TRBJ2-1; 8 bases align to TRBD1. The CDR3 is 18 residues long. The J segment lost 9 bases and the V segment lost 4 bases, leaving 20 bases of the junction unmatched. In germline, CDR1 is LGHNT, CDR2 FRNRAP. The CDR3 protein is CASGSPDRAPASTVEQFF. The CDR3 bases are TGTGCTAGTGGTTCCCCGGACAGGGCCCCTGCGAGTACTGTTGAGCAGTTCTTC.

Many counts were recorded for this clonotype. CDR3 sequence: CASSDTETDTQYF. Here the CDR3 DNA reads TGTGCCAGCAGTGACACAGAAACAGATACGCAGTATTTT. V usage is TRBV6-4 and J usage is TRBJ2-3; D not certain. The germline V and J ends were trimmed by 2 bases and 3 bases, with 6 bases remaining between them. This CDR3 has 13 amino acids. CDR1 is MRHNA and CDR2 is SNTAGT in the germline V gene.

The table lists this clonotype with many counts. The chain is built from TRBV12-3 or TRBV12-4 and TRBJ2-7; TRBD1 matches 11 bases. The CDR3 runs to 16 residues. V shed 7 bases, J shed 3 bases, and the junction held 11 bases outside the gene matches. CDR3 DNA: TGTGCCAGCACCGACGCCGGGACAGGGGGTAACTACGAGCAGTACTTC. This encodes CASTDAGTGGNYEQYF.

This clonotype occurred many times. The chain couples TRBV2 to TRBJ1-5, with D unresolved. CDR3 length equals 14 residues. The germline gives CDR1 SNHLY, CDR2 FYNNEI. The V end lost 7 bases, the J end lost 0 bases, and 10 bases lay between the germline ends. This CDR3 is CASTGSISNQPQHF. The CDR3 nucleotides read TGTGCCAGCACGGGAAGCATTAGCAATCAGCCCCAGCATTTT. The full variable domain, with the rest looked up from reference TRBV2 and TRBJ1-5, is EPEVTQTPSHQVTQMGQEVILRCVPISNHLYFYWYRQILGQKVEFLVSFYNNEISEKSEIFDDQFSVERPDGSNFTLKIRSTKLEDSAMYFCASTGSISNQPQHFGDGTRLSIL.

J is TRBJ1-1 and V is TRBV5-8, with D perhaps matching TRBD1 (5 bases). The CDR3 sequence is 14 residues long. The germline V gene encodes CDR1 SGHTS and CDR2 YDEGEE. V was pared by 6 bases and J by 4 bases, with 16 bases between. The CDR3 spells CASTRGTGFTEAFF. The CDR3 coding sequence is TGTGCCAGCACCCGCGGGACGGGCTTCACTGAAGCTTTCTTT.

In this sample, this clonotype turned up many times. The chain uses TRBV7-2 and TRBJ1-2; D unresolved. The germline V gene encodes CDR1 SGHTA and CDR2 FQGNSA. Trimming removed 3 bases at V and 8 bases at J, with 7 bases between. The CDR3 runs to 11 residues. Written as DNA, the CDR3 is TGTGCCAGCAGCTTTACCCTGGGCTACACCTTC. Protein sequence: CASSFTLGYTF.

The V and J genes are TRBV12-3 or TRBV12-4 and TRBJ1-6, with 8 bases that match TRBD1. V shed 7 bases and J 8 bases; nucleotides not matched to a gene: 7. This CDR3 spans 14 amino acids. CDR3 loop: CASTIDRGHSPLHF. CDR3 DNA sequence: TGTGCCAGCACCATCGACAGGGGTCATTCACCCCTCCACTTT.

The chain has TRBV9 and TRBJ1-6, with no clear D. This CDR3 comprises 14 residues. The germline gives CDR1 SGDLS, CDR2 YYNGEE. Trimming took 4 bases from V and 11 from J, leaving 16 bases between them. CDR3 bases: TGTGCCAGCAGCCCCGCCGGTGGAGTCCCACCCCTCCACTTT. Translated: CASSPAGGVPPLHF.

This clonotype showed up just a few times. The CDR3 DNA sequence: TGTGCCAGCAGTGTTAGACAGGGAGGAGAGACCCAGTACTTC. This translates into CASSVRQGGETQYF. The J gene is TRBJ2-5, the V gene TRBV27; D possibly corresponds to TRBD1 (7 bases). The germline CDR1 and CDR2 sequences are MNHEY and SMNVEV (reference sequence). This CDR3 comprises 14 residues. V shed 5 bases and J shed 4 bases, with 14 bases lying between them.

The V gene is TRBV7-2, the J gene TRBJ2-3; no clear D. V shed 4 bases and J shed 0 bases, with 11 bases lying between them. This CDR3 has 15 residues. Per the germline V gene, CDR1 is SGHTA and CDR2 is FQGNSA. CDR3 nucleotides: TGTGCCAGCAGCTCCCTGGGCTACAGCACAGATACGCAGTATTTT. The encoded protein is CASSSLGYSTDTQYF.

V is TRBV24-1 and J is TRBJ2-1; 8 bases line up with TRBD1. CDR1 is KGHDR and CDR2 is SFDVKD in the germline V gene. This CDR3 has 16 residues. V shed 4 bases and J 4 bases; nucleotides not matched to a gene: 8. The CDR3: CATSDSTGGIYNEQFF. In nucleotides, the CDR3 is TGTGCCACCAGTGACTCTACAGGGGGAATTTACAATGAGCAGTTCTTC.

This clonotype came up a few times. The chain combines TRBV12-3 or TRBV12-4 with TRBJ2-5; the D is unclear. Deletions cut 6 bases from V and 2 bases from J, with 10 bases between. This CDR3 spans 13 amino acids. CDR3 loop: CASRREEQETQYF. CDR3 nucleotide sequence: TGTGCCAGCAGACGAGAGGAGCAAGAGACCCAGTACTTC.

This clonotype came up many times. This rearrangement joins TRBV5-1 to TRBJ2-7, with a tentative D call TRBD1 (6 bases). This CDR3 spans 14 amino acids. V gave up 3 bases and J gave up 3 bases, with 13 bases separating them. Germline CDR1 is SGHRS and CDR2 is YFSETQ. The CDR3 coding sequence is TGCGCCAGCAGCTCGACTCCGGGACACTACGAGCAGTACGTC. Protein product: CASSSTPGHYEQYV.

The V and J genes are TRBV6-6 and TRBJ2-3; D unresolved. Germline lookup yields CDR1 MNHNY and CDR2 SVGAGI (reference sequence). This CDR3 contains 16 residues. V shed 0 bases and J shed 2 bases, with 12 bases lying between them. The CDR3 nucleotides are TGTGCCAGCAGTTACTCTAAAGGGCAATACACAGATACGCAGTATTTT. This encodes CASSYSKGQYTDTQYF.

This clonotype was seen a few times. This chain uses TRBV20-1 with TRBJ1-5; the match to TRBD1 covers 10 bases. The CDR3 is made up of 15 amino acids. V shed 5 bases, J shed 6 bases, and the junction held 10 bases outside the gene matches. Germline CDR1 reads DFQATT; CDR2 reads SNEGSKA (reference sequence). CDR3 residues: CSAAETGGASQPQHF. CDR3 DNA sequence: TGCAGTGCTGCTGAGACAGGGGGCGCATCTCAGCCCCAGCATTTT.

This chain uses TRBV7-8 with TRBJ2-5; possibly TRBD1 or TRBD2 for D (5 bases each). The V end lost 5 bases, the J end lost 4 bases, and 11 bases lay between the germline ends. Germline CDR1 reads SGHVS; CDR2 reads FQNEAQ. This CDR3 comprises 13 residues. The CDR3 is CASSRGEGETQYF. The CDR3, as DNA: TGTGCCAGCAGCCGGGGCGAGGGAGAGACCCAGTACTTC. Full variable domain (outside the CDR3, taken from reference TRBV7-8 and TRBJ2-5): GAGVSQSPRYKVAKRGQDVALRCDPISGHVSLFWYQQALGQGPEFLTYFQNEAQLDKSGLPSDRFFAERPEGSVSTLKIQRTQQEDSAVYLCASSRGEGETQYFGPGTRLLVL.

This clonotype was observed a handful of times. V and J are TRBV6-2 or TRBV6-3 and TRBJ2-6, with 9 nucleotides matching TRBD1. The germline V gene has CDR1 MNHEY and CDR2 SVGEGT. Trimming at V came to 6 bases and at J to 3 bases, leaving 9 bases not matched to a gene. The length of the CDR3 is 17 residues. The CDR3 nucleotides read TGTGCCAGCAGCCACAGGGGGCCGTGGCTTGGGGCCAACGTCCTGACTTTC. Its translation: CASSHRGPWLGANVLTF.

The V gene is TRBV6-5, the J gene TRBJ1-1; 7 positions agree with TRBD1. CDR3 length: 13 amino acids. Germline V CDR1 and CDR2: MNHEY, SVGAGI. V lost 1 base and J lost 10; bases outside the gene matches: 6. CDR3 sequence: CASSYFETGRAFF. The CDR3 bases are TGTGCCAGCAGTTACTTTGAGACAGGGCGAGCTTTCTTT.

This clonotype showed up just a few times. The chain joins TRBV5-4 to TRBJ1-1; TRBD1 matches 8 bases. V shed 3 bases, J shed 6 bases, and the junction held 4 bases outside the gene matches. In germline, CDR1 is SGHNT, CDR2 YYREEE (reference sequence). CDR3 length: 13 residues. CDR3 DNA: TGTGCCAGCAGCTGGGGGACAGGTTCTGAAGCTTTCTTT. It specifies CASSWGTGSEAFF.

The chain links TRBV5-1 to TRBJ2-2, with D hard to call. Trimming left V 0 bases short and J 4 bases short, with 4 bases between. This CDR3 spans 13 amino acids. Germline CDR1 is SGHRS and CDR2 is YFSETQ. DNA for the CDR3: TGCGCCAGCAGCTTGGAACGCACCGGGGAGCTGTTTTTT. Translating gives CASSLERTGELFF.

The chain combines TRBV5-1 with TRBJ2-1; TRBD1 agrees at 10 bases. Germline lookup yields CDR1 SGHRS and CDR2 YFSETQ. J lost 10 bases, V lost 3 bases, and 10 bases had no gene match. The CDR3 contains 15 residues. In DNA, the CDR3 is TGCGCCAGCAGCTCGTCCGGGACAGGGGTGAGGGAGCAGTTCTTC. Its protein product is CASSSSGTGVREQFF. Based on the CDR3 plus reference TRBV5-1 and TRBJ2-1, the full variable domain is KAGVTQTPRYLIKTRGQQVTLSCSPISGHRSVSWYQQTPGQGLQFLFEYFSETQRNKGNFPGRFSGRQFSNSRSEMNVSTLELGDSALYLCASSSSGTGVREQFFGPGTRLTVL.

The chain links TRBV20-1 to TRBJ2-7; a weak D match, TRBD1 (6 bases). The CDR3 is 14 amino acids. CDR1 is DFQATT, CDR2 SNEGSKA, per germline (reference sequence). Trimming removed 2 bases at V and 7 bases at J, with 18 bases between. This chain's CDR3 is CSARSQTGLGEQYF. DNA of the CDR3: TGCAGTGCTAGATCCCAGACAGGTCTGGGAGAGCAGTACTTC.

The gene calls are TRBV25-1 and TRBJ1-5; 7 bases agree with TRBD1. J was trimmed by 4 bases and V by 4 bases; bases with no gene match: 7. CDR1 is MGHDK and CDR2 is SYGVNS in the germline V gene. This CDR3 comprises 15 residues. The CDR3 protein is CASSASTGTNQPQHF. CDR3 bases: TGTGCCAGCAGTGCCTCGACAGGGACTAATCAGCCCCAGCATTTT.